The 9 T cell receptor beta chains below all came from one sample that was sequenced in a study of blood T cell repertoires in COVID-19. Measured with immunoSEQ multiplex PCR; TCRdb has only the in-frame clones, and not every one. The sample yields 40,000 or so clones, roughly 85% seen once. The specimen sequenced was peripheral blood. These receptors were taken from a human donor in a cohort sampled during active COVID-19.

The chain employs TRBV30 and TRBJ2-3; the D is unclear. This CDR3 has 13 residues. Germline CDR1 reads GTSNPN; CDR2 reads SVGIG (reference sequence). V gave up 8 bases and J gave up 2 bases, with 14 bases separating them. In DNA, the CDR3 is TGTGCCACCCGACCGGCGGTCACAGATACGCAGTATTTT. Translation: CATRPAVTDTQYF. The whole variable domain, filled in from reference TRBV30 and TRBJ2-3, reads SQTIHQWPATLVQPVGSPLSLECTVEGTSNPNLYWYRQAAGRGLQLLFYSVGIGQISSEVPQNLSASRPQDRQFILSSKKLLLSDSGFYLCATRPAVTDTQYFGPGTRLTVL.

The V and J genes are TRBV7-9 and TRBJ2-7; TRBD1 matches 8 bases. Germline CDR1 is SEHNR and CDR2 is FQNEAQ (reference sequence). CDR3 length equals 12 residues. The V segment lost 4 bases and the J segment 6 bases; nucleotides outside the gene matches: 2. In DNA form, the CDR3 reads TGTGCCAGCAGCTCAGGGGGCACCGAGCAGTACTTC. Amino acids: CASSSGGTEQYF.

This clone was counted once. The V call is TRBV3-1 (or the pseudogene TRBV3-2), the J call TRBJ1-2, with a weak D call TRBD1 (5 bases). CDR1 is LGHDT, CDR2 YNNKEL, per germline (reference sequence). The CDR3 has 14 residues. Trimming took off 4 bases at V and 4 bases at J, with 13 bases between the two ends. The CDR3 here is CASSPGGVTYGYTF. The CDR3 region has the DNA TGTGCCAGCAGCCCGGGGGGGGTGACCTATGGCTACACCTTC.

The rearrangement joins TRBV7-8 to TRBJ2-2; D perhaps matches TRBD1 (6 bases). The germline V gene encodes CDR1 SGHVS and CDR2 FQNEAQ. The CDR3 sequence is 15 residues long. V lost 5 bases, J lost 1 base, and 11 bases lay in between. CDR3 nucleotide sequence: TGTGCCAGCAGCGCGTACAGGGTGAACACCGGGGAGCTGTTTTTT. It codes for CASSAYRVNTGELFF.

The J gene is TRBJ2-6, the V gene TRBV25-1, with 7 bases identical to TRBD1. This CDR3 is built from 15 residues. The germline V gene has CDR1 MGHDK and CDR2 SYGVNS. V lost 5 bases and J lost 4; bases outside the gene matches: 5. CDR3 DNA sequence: TGTGCCAGCAGTAAGACAGGGCGAGGGGCCAACGTCCTGACTTTC. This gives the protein CASSKTGRGANVLTF.

The CDR3 loop is CASSTAYPFNTGELFF. CDR3 nucleotide sequence: TGTGCCAGCAGTACAGCCTACCCCTTCAACACCGGGGAGCTGTTTTTT. V gene TRBV6-2 or TRBV6-3 combines with J gene TRBJ2-2; D is ambiguous. This CDR3 contains 16 residues. Germline V gene lookup returns CDR1 MNHEY and CDR2 SVGEGT. Trimming took 5 bases from V and 2 from J, leaving 15 bases between them.

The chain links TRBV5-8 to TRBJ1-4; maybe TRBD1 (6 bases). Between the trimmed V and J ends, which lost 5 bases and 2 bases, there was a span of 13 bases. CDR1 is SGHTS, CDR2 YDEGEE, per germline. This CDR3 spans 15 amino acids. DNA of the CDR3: TGTGCCAGCAGGGTCGGGGGGCTGACTAATGAAAAACTGTTTTTT. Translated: CASRVGGLTNEKLFF.

In nucleotides, the CDR3 is TGTGCCAGCAGCTACGGGATGAACACTGAAGCTTTCTTT. Protein: CASSYGMNTEAFF. The chain employs TRBV7-2 and TRBJ1-1; D is undetermined. V was shortened by 4 bases and J by 0 bases, with 6 bases between the two germline ends. The V gene's germline CDR1 is SGHTA and CDR2 FQGNSA. The CDR3 is made up of 13 amino acids.

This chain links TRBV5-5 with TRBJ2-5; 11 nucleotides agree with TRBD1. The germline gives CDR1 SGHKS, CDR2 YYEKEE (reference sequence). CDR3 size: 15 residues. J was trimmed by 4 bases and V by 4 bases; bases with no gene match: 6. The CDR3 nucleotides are TGTGCCAGCAGCCCCGGACAGGGGGCACCAGAGACCCAGTACTTC. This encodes CASSPGQGAPETQYF. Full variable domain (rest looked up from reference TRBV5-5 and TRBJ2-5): DAGVTQSPTHLIKTRGQQVTLRCSPISGHKSVSWYQQVLGQGPQFIFQYYEKEERGRGNFPDRFSARQFPNYSSELNVNALLLGDSALYLCASSPGQGAPETQYFGPGTRLLVL.